The next 8 T cell receptor beta chains were all read from a single sample in a study of blood T cell repertoires in COVID-19. Only in-frame clones appear in the TCRdb table, and some are missing; sequencing was by immunoSEQ multiplex PCR. Counted here are some 80,000 clones, roughly 87% occurring once; the ten biggest clones make up 2.5% to 3.5%. Material: peripheral blood. The receptors were sampled from a woman aged 45 to 65 with active or convalescent COVID-19.

The CDR3, as DNA: TGTGCCAGCAGCTTAGAACAGGGTGGCACTGAAGCTTTCTTT. Protein product: CASSLEQGGTEAFF. This sequence joins TRBV7-2 and TRBJ1-1; a possible D gene is TRBD1 (6 bases). Germline CDR1 and CDR2: SGHTA and FQGNSA. This CDR3 comprises 14 residues. Trimming pared 1 base from V and 4 bases from J, leaving 10 bases between.

The chain joins TRBV7-9 to TRBJ1-6, with D unclear. Trimming removed 3 bases from V and 7 bases from J, with 4 bases in between. Per germline, CDR1 SEHNR and CDR2 FQNEAQ (reference sequence). This CDR3 is 12 amino acids long. CDR3 sequence (DNA): TGTGCCAGCAGCTTTTCAAATTCACCCCTCCACTTT. Translation: CASSFSNSPLHF. Filled out from reference TRBV7-9 and TRBJ1-6, the complete variable domain reads DTGVSQNPRHKITKRGQNVTFRCDPISEHNRLYWYRQTLGQGPEFLTYFQNEAQLEKSRLLSDRFSAERPKGSFSTLEIQRTEQGDSAMYLCASSFSNSPLHFGNGTRLTVT.

The gene calls are TRBV6-6 and TRBJ1-2; TRBD1 might be the D (6 bases). V lost 6 bases, J lost 0 bases, and 14 bases lay in between. The CDR3 runs to 15 residues. Germline assignment: CDR1 MNHNY and CDR2 SVGAGI (reference sequence). CDR3 region: CASSPGTPSNYGYTF. Here the CDR3 DNA reads TGTGCCAGCAGCCCGGGGACACCCTCTAACTATGGCTACACCTTC.

The genes are TRBV27 and TRBJ2-3, with D tentatively TRBD2 (6 bases). From germline, CDR1 is MNHEY and CDR2 SMNVEV (reference sequence). The CDR3 has 13 amino acids. Trimming took off 6 bases at V and 4 bases at J, with 11 bases between the two ends. The CDR3 loop is CASRVGGSDTQYF. The CDR3 coding sequence is TGTGCCAGCAGGGTGGGGGGTTCAGATACGCAGTATTTT.

The chain couples TRBV27 to TRBJ2-1, with D possibly being TRBD2 (5 bases). Trimming took off 6 bases at V and 9 bases at J, with 12 bases between the two ends. The CDR3 has 12 residues. Germline V CDR1 and CDR2: MNHEY, SMNVEV (reference sequence). CDR3 sequence: CASRTSGFEQFF. The DNA of the CDR3 is TGTGCCAGCAGAACATCGGGATTTGAGCAGTTCTTC.

The CDR3 protein is CAISEGGGQHQPQHF. CDR3 sequence (DNA): TGTGCCATCAGTGAAGGTGGGGGACAGCATCAGCCCCAGCATTTT. The chain is built from TRBV10-3 and TRBJ1-5, with 7 bases that match TRBD1. With V trimmed by 3 bases and J by 5 bases, 7 bases remained unmatched. The V gene's germline CDR1 is ENHRY and CDR2 SYGVKD. This CDR3 has 15 amino acids.

The gene calls are TRBV11-2 and TRBJ1-2, with TRBD1 matching 11 bases. This CDR3 spans 14 amino acids. Germline lookup yields CDR1 SGHAT and CDR2 FQNNGV. The J segment lost 4 bases and the V segment lost 5 bases, leaving 3 bases of the junction unmatched. In nucleotides, the CDR3 is TGTGCCAGCAGCCAGGGGACAGGGGGCTATGGCTACACCTTC. It translates to CASSQGTGGYGYTF. The whole variable domain, filled in from reference TRBV11-2 and TRBJ1-2, reads EAGVAQSPRYKIIEKRQSVAFWCNPISGHATLYWYQQILGQGPKLLIQFQNNGVVDDSQLPKDRFSAERLKGVDSTLKIQPAKLEDSAVYLCASSQGTGGYGYTFGSGTRLTVV.

J is TRBJ1-1 and V is TRBV4-3; possibly TRBD1 for D (5 bases). The CDR3 runs to 15 residues. Trimming cost V 0 bases and J 3 bases, with 11 bases left between them. From germline, CDR1 is LGHNA and CDR2 YSLEER. The CDR3 DNA is TGCGCCAGCAGCCAAGATGACCTGGGGCACACTGAAGCTTTCTTT. It specifies CASSQDDLGHTEAFF.